This T cell receptor beta chain was recorded in a study of Graves' ophthalmopathy and Graves' hyperthyroidism. Investigators amplified TCR beta CDR3 regions from RNA transcripts. The first-round RT-PCR employed HTBI primers together with the Qiagen OneStep RT-PCR kit. A multiplex PCR was then performed as the second round. MiXCR was run by TCRdb on the multiplex PCR reads, yielding one entry per CDR3 protein. The data show 600,000 to 650,000 distinct CDR3 sequences, 22% seen once. Germline CDR1 and CDR2: MNHNS and SASEGT. The V gene lost 6 bases and the J gene lost 2 bases, with 16 bases spanning the gap. The CDR3 sequence is 15 residues long.

The gene calls are TRBV6-1 and TRBJ2-5; D call uncertain. Sequenced input: peripheral blood. This TCR derives from a woman aged 18-29 years with stable Graves' hyperthyroidism. Some clones in this sample may be carry-over from other donors' samples. In DNA, the CDR3 is TGTGCCAGCAGCCACAGCCGTGGCTTACAAGAGACCCAGTACTTC. This gives the protein CASSHSRGLQETQYF.